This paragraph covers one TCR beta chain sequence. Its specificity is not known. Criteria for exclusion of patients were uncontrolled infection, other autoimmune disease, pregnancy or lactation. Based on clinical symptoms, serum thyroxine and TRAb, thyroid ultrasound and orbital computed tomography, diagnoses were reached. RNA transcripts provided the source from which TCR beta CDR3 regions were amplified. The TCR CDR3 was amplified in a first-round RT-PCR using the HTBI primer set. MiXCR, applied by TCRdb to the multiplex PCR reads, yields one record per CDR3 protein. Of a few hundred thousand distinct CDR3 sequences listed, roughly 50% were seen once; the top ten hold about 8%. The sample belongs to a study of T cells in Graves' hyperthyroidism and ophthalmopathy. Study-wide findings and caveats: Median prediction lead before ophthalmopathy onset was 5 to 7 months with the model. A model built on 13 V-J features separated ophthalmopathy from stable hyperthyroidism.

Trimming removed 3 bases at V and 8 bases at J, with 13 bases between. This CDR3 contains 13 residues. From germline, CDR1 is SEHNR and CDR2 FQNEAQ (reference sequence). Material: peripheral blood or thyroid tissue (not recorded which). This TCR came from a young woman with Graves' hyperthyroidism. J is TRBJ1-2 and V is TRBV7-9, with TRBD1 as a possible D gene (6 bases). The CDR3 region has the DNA TGTGCCAGCAGCTTGCCGGGGGCGAGCGGCTACACCTTC. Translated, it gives CASSLPGASGYTF. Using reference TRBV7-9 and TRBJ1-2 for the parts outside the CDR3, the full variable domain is DTGVSQNPRHKITKRGQNVTFRCDPISEHNRLYWYRQTLGQGPEFLTYFQNEAQLEKSRLLSDRFSAERPKGSFSTLEIQRTEQGDSAMYLCASSLPGASGYTFGSGTRLTVV.